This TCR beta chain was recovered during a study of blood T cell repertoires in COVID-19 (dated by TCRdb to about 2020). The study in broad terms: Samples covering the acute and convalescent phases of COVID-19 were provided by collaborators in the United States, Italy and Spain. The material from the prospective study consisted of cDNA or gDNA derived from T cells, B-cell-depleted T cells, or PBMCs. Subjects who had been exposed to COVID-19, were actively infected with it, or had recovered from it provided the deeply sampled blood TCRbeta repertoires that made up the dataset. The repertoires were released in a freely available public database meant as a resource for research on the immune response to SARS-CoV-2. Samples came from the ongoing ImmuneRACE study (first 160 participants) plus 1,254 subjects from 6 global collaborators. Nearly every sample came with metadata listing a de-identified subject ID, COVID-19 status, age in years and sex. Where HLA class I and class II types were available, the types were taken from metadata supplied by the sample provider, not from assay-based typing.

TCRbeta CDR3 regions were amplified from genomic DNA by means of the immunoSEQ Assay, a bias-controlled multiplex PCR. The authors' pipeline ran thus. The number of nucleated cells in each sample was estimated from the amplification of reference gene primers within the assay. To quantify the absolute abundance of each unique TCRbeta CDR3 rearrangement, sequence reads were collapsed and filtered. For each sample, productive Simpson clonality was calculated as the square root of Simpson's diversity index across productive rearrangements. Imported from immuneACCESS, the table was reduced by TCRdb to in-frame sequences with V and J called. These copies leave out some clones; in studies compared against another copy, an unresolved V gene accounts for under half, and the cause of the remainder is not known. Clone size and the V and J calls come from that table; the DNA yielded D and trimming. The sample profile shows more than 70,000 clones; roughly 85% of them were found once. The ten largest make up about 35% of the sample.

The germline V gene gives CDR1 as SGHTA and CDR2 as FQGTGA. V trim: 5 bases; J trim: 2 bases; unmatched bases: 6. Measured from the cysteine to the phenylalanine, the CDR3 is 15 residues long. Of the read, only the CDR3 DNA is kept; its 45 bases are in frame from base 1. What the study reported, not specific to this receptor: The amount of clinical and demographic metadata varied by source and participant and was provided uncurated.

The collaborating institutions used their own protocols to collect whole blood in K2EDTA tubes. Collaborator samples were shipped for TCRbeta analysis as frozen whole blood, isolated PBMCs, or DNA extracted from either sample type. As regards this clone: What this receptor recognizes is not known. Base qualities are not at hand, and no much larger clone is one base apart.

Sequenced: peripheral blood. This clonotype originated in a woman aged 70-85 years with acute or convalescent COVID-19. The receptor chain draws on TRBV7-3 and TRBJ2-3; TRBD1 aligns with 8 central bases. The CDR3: CASSHGQGPTDTQYF. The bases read TGTGCCAGCAGCCACGGACAGGGTCCCACAGATACGCAGTATTTT.